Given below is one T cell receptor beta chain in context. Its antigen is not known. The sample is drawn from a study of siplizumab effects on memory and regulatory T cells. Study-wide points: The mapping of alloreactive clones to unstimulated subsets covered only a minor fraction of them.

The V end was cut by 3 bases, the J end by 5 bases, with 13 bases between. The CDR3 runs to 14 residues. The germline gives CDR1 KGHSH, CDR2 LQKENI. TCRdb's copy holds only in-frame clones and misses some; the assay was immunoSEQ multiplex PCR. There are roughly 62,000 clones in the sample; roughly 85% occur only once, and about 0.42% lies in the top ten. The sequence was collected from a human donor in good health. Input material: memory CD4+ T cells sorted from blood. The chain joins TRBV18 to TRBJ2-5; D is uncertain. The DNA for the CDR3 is TGTGCCAGCTCACCCCTGGCAGGTCCGGAGACCCAGTACTTC. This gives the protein CASSPLAGPETQYF.